The T cell receptor beta chain under discussion was sequenced for a study of T-cell memory formation after mild COVID-19. Notes on the study in general: Contracting CD4+ clones sat mainly in CM and EM; CD8+ in EMRA.

The table lists this clonotype with a few counts. Its antigen is as yet unknown. Constant-segment primers were used for 5'RACE, and the resulting TCR alpha and TCR beta cDNA libraries carried sample barcodes and UMIs. TCRdb re-derived calls from the 5' RACE reads in MiXCR, one entry per CDR3 protein. The repertoire holds 550,000 to 700,000 distinct CDR3 sequences, with roughly 18% as singletons. CDR1 and CDR2 (germline): SQVTM, ANQGSEA. CDR3 length: 16 residues. The chain combines TRBV29-1 with TRBJ2-5, with TRBD2 matching 8 bases. This receptor was obtained from an adult woman who had mild COVID-19 (a few samples of this study predate the infection). Cell type and time point are not known. Sequencing was carried out using PBMCs or a T cell subset sorted from them (not recorded which). The CDR3 DNA reads TGCACCCTGAGCCCGACTAGCGCGGGACCTCAAGAGACCCAGTACTTC. It codes for CTLSPTSAGPQETQYF.